This TCR beta chain was documented in a study of blood T cell repertoires in COVID-19. Across the whole study: T cells, B-cell-depleted T cells, or PBMCs provided the cDNA or gDNA that served as material.

Germline trimming cut 6 bases from V and 4 bases from J; bases unmatched to any gene: 5. The CDR3 consists of 15 residues. The germline gives CDR1 MGHRA, CDR2 YSYEKL. Profiling relied on immunoSEQ multiplex PCR, and the TCRdb table lists in-frame clones only, not all of them. The sample has around 140,000 clones; 81% are singletons. This clonotype was obtained from a woman aged 60-70 years with active or convalescent COVID-19. The sequenced sample consisted of peripheral blood. The rearrangement uses TRBV4-1 and TRBJ2-2; 10 bases line up with TRBD1. The CDR3 spells CASSPTGGFTGELFF. The CDR3 coding sequence is TGCGCCAGCAGTCCGACAGGGGGCTTCACCGGGGAGCTGTTTTTT.